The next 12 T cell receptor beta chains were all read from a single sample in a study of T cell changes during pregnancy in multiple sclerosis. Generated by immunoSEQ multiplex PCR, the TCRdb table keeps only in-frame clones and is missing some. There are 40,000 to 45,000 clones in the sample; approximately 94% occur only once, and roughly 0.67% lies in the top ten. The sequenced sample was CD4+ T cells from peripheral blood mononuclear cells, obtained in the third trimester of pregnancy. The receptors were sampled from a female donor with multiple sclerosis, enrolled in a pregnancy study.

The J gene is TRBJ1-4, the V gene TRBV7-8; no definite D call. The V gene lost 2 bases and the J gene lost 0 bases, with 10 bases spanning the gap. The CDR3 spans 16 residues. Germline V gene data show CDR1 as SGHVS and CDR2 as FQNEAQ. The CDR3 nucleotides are TGTGCCAGCAGCTTAACTACTTGGGCAACTAATGAAAAACTGTTTTTT. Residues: CASSLTTWATNEKLFF. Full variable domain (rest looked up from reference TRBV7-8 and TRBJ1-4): GAGVSQSPRYKVAKRGQDVALRCDPISGHVSLFWYQQALGQGPEFLTYFQNEAQLDKSGLPSDRFFAERPEGSVSTLKIQRTQQEDSAVYLCASSLTTWATNEKLFFGSGTQLSVL.

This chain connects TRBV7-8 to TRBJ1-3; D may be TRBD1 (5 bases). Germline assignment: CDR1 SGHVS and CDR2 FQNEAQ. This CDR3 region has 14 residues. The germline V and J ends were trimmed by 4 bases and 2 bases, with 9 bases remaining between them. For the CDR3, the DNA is TGTGCCAGCAGCTCGGGGGTCCCTGGAAACACCATATATTTT. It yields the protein CASSSGVPGNTIYF. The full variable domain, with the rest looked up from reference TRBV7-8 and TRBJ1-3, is GAGVSQSPRYKVAKRGQDVALRCDPISGHVSLFWYQQALGQGPEFLTYFQNEAQLDKSGLPSDRFFAERPEGSVSTLKIQRTQQEDSAVYLCASSSGVPGNTIYFGEGSWLTVV.

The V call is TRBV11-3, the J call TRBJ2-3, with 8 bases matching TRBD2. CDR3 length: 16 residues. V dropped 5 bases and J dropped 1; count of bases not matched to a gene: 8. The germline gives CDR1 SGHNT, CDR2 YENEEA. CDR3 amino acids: CASSPGLAGGTDTQYF. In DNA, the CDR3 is TGTGCCAGCAGCCCCGGACTAGCTGGGGGCACAGATACGCAGTATTTT.

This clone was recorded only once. The CDR3 DNA follows: TGCGCCAGCAGCCAAGAATCGCAGGGTAATTCACCCCTCCACTTT. Amino acids: CASSQESQGNSPLHF. The chain joins TRBV4-3 to TRBJ1-6, with a possible D match to TRBD1 (5 bases). This CDR3 region has 15 residues. CDR1 and CDR2 (germline): LGHNA, YSLEER. V was cut by 0 bases and J by 6 bases, with 9 bases left in between.

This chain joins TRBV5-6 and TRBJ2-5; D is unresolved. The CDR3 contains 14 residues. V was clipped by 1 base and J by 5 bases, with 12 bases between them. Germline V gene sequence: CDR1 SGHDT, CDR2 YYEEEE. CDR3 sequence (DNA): TGTGCCAGCAGCTTGCCAAGCACTCGGGAGACCCAGTACTTC. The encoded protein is CASSLPSTRETQYF.

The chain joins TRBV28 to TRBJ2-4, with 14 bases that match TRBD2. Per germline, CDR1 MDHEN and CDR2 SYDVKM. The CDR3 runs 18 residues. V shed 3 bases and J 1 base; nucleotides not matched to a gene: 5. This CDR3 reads CASSLTGTSGSAKNIQYF. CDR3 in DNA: TGTGCCAGCAGTTTGACCGGGACTAGCGGGAGTGCCAAAAACATTCAGTACTTC. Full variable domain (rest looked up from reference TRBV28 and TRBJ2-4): DVKVTQSSRYLVKRTGEKVFLECVQDMDHENMFWYRQDPGLGLRLIYFSYDVKMKEKGDIPEGYSVSREKKERFSLILESASTNQTSMYLCASSLTGTSGSAKNIQYFGAGTRLSVL.

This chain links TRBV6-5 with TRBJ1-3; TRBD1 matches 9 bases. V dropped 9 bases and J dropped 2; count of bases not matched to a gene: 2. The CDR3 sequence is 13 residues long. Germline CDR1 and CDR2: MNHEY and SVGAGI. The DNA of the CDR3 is TGTGCCAGGCGGACAGGGGCTGGAAACACCATATATTTT. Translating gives CARRTGAGNTIYF.

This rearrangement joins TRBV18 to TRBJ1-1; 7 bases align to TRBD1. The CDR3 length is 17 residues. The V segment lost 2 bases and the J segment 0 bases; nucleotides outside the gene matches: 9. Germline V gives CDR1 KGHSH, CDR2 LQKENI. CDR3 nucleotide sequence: TGTGCCAGCTCACCATTCCCCCAGGGGGAAATGAACACTGAAGCTTTCTTT. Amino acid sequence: CASSPFPQGEMNTEAFF.

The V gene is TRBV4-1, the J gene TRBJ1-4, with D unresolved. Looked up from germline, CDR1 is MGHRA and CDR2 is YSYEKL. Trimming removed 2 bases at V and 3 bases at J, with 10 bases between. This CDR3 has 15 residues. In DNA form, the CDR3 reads TGCGCCAGCAGCCAAAACCGGGTGCCTAATGAAAAACTGTTTTTT. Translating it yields CASSQNRVPNEKLFF.

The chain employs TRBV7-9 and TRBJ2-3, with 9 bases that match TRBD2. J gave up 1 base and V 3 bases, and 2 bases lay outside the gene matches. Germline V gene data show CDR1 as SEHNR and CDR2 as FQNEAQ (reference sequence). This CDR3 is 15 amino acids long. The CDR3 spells CASSFIAGGTDTQYF. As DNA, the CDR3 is TGTGCCAGCAGCTTTATAGCGGGGGGCACAGATACGCAGTATTTT.

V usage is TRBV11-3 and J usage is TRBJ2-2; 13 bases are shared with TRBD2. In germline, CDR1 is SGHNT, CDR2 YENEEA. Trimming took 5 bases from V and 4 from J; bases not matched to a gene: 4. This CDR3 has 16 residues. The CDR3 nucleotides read TGTGCCAGCAGCCGAGGGACTAGCGGGGCCACCGGGGAGCTGTTTTTT. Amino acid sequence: CASSRGTSGATGELFF.

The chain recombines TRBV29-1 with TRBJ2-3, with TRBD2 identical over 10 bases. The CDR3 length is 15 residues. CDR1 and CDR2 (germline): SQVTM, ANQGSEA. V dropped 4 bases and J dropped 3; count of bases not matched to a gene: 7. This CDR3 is CSVGGLARGTDTQYF. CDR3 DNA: TGCAGCGTTGGGGGACTAGCGCGAGGGACAGATACGCAGTATTTT.